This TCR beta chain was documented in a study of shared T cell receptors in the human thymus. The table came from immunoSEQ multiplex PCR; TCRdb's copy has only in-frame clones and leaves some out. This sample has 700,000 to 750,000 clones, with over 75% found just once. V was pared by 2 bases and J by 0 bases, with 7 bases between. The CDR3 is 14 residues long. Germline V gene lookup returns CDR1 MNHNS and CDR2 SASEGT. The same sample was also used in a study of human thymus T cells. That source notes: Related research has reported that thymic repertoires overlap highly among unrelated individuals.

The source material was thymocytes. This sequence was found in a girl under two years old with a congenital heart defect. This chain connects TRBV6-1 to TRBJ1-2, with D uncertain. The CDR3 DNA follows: TGTGCCAGCAGTGAATGGGCGCCTAACTATGGCTACACCTTC. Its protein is CASSEWAPNYGYTF.